The rows below give T cell receptor beta chains drawn from one sample of a study of T cell clones after liver transplantation. The method was immunoSEQ multiplex PCR; TCRdb's version includes in-frame clones alone and lacks a portion of them. The table has 55,000 to 70,000 clones, about 92% seen once; the top ten hold over 0.9%. The sample was CD4+ T cells from blood, taken roughly 26 months after liver transplant. These receptors all come from a human patient who received a liver transplant. Some T cells may trace back to the graft donor. The CDR3 runs from the conserved cysteine through the conserved F or W. A D gene is named only where the DNA matches it firmly.

V gene	D gene	J gene	CDR3 protein	CDR3 DNA
TRBV4-3	.	TRBJ1-1	CASSQEGRGDTEAFF	TGCGCCAGCAGCCAAGAAGGGAGGGGGGACACTGAAGCTTTCTTT
TRBV5-1	TRBD2	TRBJ2-2	CASSFPAGGSGNTGELFF	TGCGCCAGCAGCTTCCCAGCGGGAGGGTCGGGAAACACCGGGGAGCTGTTTTTT
TRBV5-1	.	TRBJ2-1	CASSLAGGGSYNEQFF	TGCGCCAGCAGCTTGGCCGGGGGAGGCTCCTACAATGAGCAGTTCTTC
TRBV27	TRBD1	TRBJ2-2	CASRGQFRADGELFF	TGTGCCAGCAGGGGACAGTTTAGGGCTGACGGGGAGCTGTTTTTT
TRBV2	.	TRBJ1-1	CASSKQGNTEAFF	TGTGCCAGCAGCAAACAGGGTAACACTGAAGCTTTCTTT
TRBV20-1	.	TRBJ2-5	CSAREKTQYF	TGCAGTGCTAGGGAAAAGACCCAGTACTTC
TRBV29-1	.	TRBJ2-3	CSVVSGTDTQYF	TGCAGCGTTGTATCCGGCACAGATACGCAGTATTTT
TRBV2	.	TRBJ2-1	CASSDLSYEGEQFF	TGTGCCAGCAGTGATTTGAGTTATGAGGGTGAGCAGTTCTTC
TRBV11-2	TRBD1	TRBJ1-1	CASSFRPGTGLSLNTEAFF	TGTGCCAGCAGCTTTAGGCCCGGGACAGGCCTTTCCCTGAACACTGAAGCTTTCTTT
TRBV5-1	.	TRBJ2-2	CASSWLSGASGELFF	TGCGCCAGCAGCTGGTTATCGGGGGCCTCCGGGGAGCTGTTTTTT
TRBV4-2	TRBD1	TRBJ2-1	CASSPRSRQGGGNEQFF	TGTGCCAGCAGCCCCCGTTCCAGACAGGGGGGGGGCAATGAGCAGTTCTTC
TRBV5-1	TRBD1	TRBJ2-3	CASRTGRDTDTQYF	TGCGCCAGCCGGACAGGGCGGGACACAGATACGCAGTATTTT